These 10 T cell receptor beta chains were all obtained from the same sample, sequenced in a study of early T cells in non-severe SARS-CoV-2 infection. MiXCR was run by TCRdb on the 5' RACE reads, yielding one entry per CDR3 protein. The sample has over 85,000 distinct CDR3 sequences, around 16% seen once; the top ten hold roughly 1.3%. The sequenced material came from whole blood. Receptor source: an adult who was a healthcare worker with PCR-confirmed SARS-CoV-2 infection or an uninfected control (not recorded which).

This clonotype was seen a handful of times. This chain connects TRBV5-1 to TRBJ2-5, with 13 bases matching TRBD2. Losses at the gene ends were 3 bases for V and 4 bases for J; bases not matched to a gene: 6. CDR1 SGHRS and CDR2 YFSETQ come from the germline V gene. The CDR3 is made up of 16 amino acids. Here the CDR3 reads CASSSGLAGALETQYF. As DNA, the CDR3 is TGCGCCAGCAGCTCAGGACTAGCGGGAGCCTTAGAGACCCAGTACTTC.

In its sample, this clonotype was seen a few times. The CDR3 region is CASSSTDRLFF. In DNA, the CDR3 is TGTGCCAGCAGCTCCACGGACAGGCTGTTTTTT. The chain recombines TRBV7-9 with TRBJ1-4; 7 bases agree with TRBD1. Germline V gene sequence: CDR1 SEHNR, CDR2 FQNEAQ (reference sequence). The ends lost 4 bases at V and 14 bases at J; junction bases unmatched: 4. The CDR3 runs to 11 residues.

The table lists this clonotype with a few counts. The chain links TRBV10-3 to TRBJ2-2, with D unresolved. V gave up 0 bases and J gave up 7 bases, with 12 bases separating them. There are 15 residues in the CDR3. The germline gives CDR1 ENHRY, CDR2 SYGVKD. The CDR3 sequence is CAISESSGVNGELFF. CDR3 nucleotide sequence: TGTGCCATCAGTGAGTCGTCGGGTGTGAACGGGGAGCTGTTTTTT.

The chain is built from TRBV5-1 and TRBJ2-3, with 10 bases aligning to TRBD2. CDR3 length equals 16 residues. Germline CDR1 reads SGHRS; CDR2 reads YFSETQ. V lost 2 bases, J lost 8 bases, and 11 bases stayed unmatched. The CDR3 DNA reads TGCGCCAGCAGCTTCCCCCCTAGCGGGGGAGAGGCTACGCAGTATTTT. Translation: CASSFPPSGGEATQYF.

The chain joins TRBV10-3 to TRBJ2-5, with TRBD1 matching 10 bases. This CDR3 spans 15 amino acids. Trimming cost V 3 bases and J 4 bases; bases outside gene matches: 5. CDR1 and CDR2 (germline): ENHRY, SYGVKD. The CDR3 here is CAISESRTGGETQYF. CDR3 in DNA: TGTGCCATCAGTGAAAGTCGGACAGGGGGAGAGACCCAGTACTTC.

This clonotype has more than one count but fewer than ten. Germline and junction disagree at one end, which may indicate a read error. The genes are TRBV4-3 and TRBJ2-6; D is ambiguous. Germline values: CDR1 LGHNA, CDR2 YSLEER. The CDR3 is 18 residues long. CDR3 protein: CAGSQGTRTRAGANVLTF. The CDR3 DNA reads as TGCGCCGGCAGCCAAGGAACCCGCACCCGAGCTGGGGCCAACGTCCTGACTTTC.

In this sample, this clonotype turned up many times. The chain recombines TRBV6-5 with TRBJ2-7; D is unclear. Germline assignment: CDR1 MNHEY and CDR2 SVGAGI. This CDR3 comprises 16 residues. The germline V and J ends were trimmed by 0 bases and 0 bases, with 12 bases remaining between them. DNA of the CDR3: TGTGCCAGCAGTTACTCACGGACCGGATTCTCCTACGAGCAGTACTTC. Residues: CASSYSRTGFSYEQYF.

This clonotype was recorded a few times. The rearrangement joins TRBV6-2 or TRBV6-3 to TRBJ2-1; D is perhaps TRBD1 or TRBD2 (5 bases each). Trimming cost V 1 base and J 10 bases, with 17 bases left between them. Germline lookup yields CDR1 MNHEY and CDR2 SVGEGT. The CDR3 is 15 amino acids. CDR3 sequence reads: CASSYWDGQRPEQFF. For the CDR3, the DNA is TGTGCCAGCAGTTACTGGGACGGTCAACGCCCGGAGCAGTTCTTC.

The chain uses TRBV20-1 and TRBJ2-3; perhaps TRBD1 as D (6 bases). The germline gives CDR1 DFQATT, CDR2 SNEGSKA (reference sequence). This CDR3 region has 15 residues. V was shortened by 0 bases and J by 4 bases, with 14 bases between the two germline ends. CDR3 sequence reads: CSARDPQGRPDTQYF. The CDR3 DNA sequence: TGCAGTGCTAGAGATCCACAGGGCAGGCCAGATACGCAGTATTTT.

There are many counts of this clonotype. This chain joins TRBV10-3 and TRBJ1-1; D is unresolved. CDR3 length equals 13 residues. Germline CDR1 is ENHRY and CDR2 is SYGVKD. Trimming cost V 10 bases and J 5 bases, with 17 bases left between them. CDR3: CATLTGWGTEAFF. For the CDR3, the DNA is TGTGCCACCTTGACTGGATGGGGAACTGAAGCTTTCTTT.